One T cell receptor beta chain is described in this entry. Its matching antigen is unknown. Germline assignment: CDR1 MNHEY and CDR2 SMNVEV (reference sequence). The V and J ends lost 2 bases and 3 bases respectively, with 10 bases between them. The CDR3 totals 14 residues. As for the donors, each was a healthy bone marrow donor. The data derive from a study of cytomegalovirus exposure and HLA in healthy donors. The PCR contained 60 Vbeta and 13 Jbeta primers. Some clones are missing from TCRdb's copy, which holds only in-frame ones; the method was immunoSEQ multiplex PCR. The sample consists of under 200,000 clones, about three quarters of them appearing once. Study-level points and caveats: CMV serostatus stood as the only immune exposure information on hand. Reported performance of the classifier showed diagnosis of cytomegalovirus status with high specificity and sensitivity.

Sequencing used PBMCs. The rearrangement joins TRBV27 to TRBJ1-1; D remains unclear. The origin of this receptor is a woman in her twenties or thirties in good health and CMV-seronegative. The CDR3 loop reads CASSLTEADTEAFF. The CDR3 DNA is TGTGCCAGCAGTTTAACCGAGGCGGACACTGAAGCTTTCTTT.